The 24 T cell receptor beta chains below all came from one sample that was sequenced in a study of blood T cell repertoires in COVID-19. The table came from immunoSEQ multiplex PCR; TCRdb's copy has only in-frame clones and leaves some out. The sample shows a few hundred thousand clones, around 90% of them seen only once. Input material: peripheral blood. The receptor source for this set is a woman aged 70-85 years with COVID-19, enrolled during active disease.

The V call is TRBV12-3 or TRBV12-4, the J call TRBJ1-1; D may be TRBD1 (6 bases). CDR3 length: 13 residues. The ends were cut back, 3 bases at V and 5 bases at J, with 10 bases in the middle. The CDR3 nucleotides read TGTGCCAGCAGTTTTAAAACAGGGACTGAAGCTTTCTTT. It encodes CASSFKTGTEAFF.

There are a few counts of this clone. This chain uses TRBV7-6 with TRBJ2-7; 14 nucleotides line up with TRBD2. CDR3 length equals 17 residues. Germline V gene lookup returns CDR1 SGHVS and CDR2 FNYEAQ. J was trimmed by 5 bases and V by 3 bases; bases with no gene match: 9. The CDR3 protein is CASSLTTSGRAIDEQYF. In DNA, the CDR3 is TGTGCCAGCAGCTTGACGACTAGCGGGAGGGCCATCGACGAGCAGTACTTC.

This chain links TRBV28 with TRBJ2-7, with no clear D. V dropped 6 bases and J dropped 3 bases, with 12 bases sitting between them. CDR1 is MDHEN, CDR2 SYDVKM, per germline. The CDR3 consists of 13 residues. CDR3 sequence (DNA): TGTGCCAGCAGGAGATCACCCTACTACGAGCAGTACTTC. Translated, it gives CASRRSPYYEQYF.

V usage is TRBV27 and J usage is TRBJ2-7; tentatively, D is TRBD2 (6 bases). The CDR3 is 15 amino acids. Germline values: CDR1 MNHEY, CDR2 SMNVEV (reference sequence). V lost 5 bases to trimming and J lost 2 bases, with 16 bases between them. The CDR3 here is CASSPRTILAYEQYF. The DNA of the CDR3 is TGTGCCAGCAGTCCCCGGACTATACTCGCCTACGAGCAGTACTTC.

The chain joins TRBV7-3 to TRBJ2-3, with 13 bases fitting TRBD2. V trimming: 3 bases; J trimming: 6 bases; junction bases outside the gene matches: 12. The CDR3 spans 18 residues. Germline values: CDR1 SGHTA, CDR2 FQGTGA. The CDR3 DNA follows: TGTGCCAGCAGCTTCATCAGGACTAGCGGGAGTTGGTCGGATACGCAGTATTTT. Translating it yields CASSFIRTSGSWSDTQYF. The entire variable domain, with the rest obtained from reference TRBV7-3 and TRBJ2-3, is as follows: GAGVSQTPSNKVTEKGKYVELRCDPISGHTALYWYRQSLGQGPEFLIYFQGTGAADDSGLPNDRFFAVRPEGSVSTLKIQRTERGDSAVYLCASSFIRTSGSWSDTQYFGPGTRLTVL.

The CDR3 reads CSVQRQGAGEQYF. The DNA of the CDR3 is TGCAGCGTCCAAAGACAGGGGGCAGGTGAGCAGTACTTC. V and J are TRBV29-1 and TRBJ2-7, with 10 bases matching TRBD1. The length of the CDR3 is 13 residues. CDR1 is SQVTM and CDR2 is ANQGSEA in the germline V gene. J gave up 7 bases and V 6 bases, and 9 bases lay outside the gene matches.

This chain uses TRBV7-2 with TRBJ1-2; tentatively, D is TRBD1 (6 bases). CDR1 and CDR2 from the germline V gene are SGHTA and FQGNSA. Trimming pared 2 bases from V and 3 bases from J, leaving 22 bases between. This CDR3 contains 18 residues. As DNA, the CDR3 is TGTGCCAGCAGCTTATATACCCTTCCGGCAGGGGTGGACTATGGCTACACCTTC. Translated: CASSLYTLPAGVDYGYTF.

V and J are TRBV7-2 and TRBJ2-5; TRBD1 aligns across 8 bases. This CDR3 has 14 residues. Unmatched junction bases numbered 8, after V lost 5 bases and J lost 6 bases. Germline V gene data show CDR1 as SGHTA and CDR2 as FQGNSA. The CDR3 region has the DNA TGTGCCAGCAGCCAGGGGGCAGTGGGGCAGACCCAGTACTTC. The encoded protein is CASSQGAVGQTQYF.

About this clone itself: The junction does not match germline at one end; this may be a read error. This chain uses TRBV7-7 with TRBJ1-5; D remains unclear. The CDR3 length is 16 residues. Germline V lookup: CDR1 SSHAT, CDR2 FNYEAQ (reference sequence). As DNA, the CDR3 is TGTGCTAGCAGCTTAGCCGAGGGTTTATGCAATCAGCCCCAGCATTTT. Residues: CASSLAEGLCNQPQHF. Full variable domain (rest looked up from reference TRBV7-7 and TRBJ1-5): GAGVSQSPRYKVTKRGQDVTLRCDPISSHATLYWYQQALGQGPEFLTYFNYEAQPDKSGLPSDRFSAERPEGSISTLTIQRTEQRDSAMYRCASSLAEGLCNQPQHFGDGTRLSIL.

The chain has TRBV27 and TRBJ2-6; 7 bases line up with TRBD1. CDR1 and CDR2 (germline): MNHEY, SMNVEV (reference sequence). Losses at the gene ends were 4 bases for V and 2 bases for J; bases not matched to a gene: 2. CDR3 size: 15 residues. The DNA for the CDR3 is TGTGCCAGCAGTTCCGGACAGGCTGGGGCCAACGTCCTGACTTTC. This codes for CASSSGQAGANVLTF.

This clone was counted between two and nine times. The chain couples TRBV9 to TRBJ2-5, with 8 bases fitting TRBD1. The CDR3 length is 15 residues. Germline V gives CDR1 SGDLS, CDR2 YYNGEE. The ends lost 4 bases at V and 5 bases at J; junction bases unmatched: 10. As DNA, the CDR3 is TGTGCCAGCAGCCTCTCAGACAGGGGTGAGGAGACCCAGTACTTC. This gives the protein CASSLSDRGEETQYF.

The chain combines TRBV19 with TRBJ2-3; 7 positions agree with TRBD2. After removal of 8 bases from V and 3 bases from J, the junction contained 5 bases not matched to a gene. CDR1 and CDR2 from the germline V gene are LNHDA and SQIVND (reference sequence). This CDR3 region has 13 residues. CDR3 DNA: TGTGCCAGTGGGTCTAGCGGAACAGATACGCAGTATTTT. Encoded protein: CASGSSGTDTQYF.

CDR3 region: CASSEASGTGFSDTQYF. The CDR3 DNA reads as TGTGCCAGCAGTGAAGCGTCGGGGACAGGGTTCTCAGATACGCAGTATTTT. V is TRBV6-1 and J is TRBJ2-3; 9 bases are shared with TRBD1. Germline CDR1 is MNHNS and CDR2 is SASEGT. The V segment lost 0 bases and the J segment 4 bases; nucleotides outside the gene matches: 8. This CDR3 region has 17 residues.

The J gene is TRBJ1-5, the V gene TRBV20-1, with D unresolved. Per germline, CDR1 DFQATT and CDR2 SNEGSKA (reference sequence). The length of the CDR3 is 14 residues. The V and J ends lost 3 bases and 5 bases respectively, with 14 bases between them. In DNA form, the CDR3 reads TGCAGTGCTAGTGGTCAGGCATGGGATCAGCCCCAGCATTTT. Translation gives CSASGQAWDQPQHF.

The rearrangement links TRBV18 to TRBJ1-6, with 7 bases fitting TRBD1. CDR1 and CDR2 (germline): KGHSH, LQKENI. With V trimmed by 4 bases and J by 7 bases, 16 bases remained unmatched. This CDR3 spans 18 amino acids. This chain's CDR3 is CASSLIIGTGTENSPLHF. CDR3 sequence (DNA): TGTGCCAGCTCACTAATTATCGGAACCGGGACAGAAAATTCACCCCTCCACTTT. Full variable domain (missing parts from reference TRBV18 and TRBJ1-6): NAGVMQNPRHLVRRRGQEARLRCSPMKGHSHVYWYRQLPEEGLKFMVYLQKENIIDESGMPKERFSAEFPKEGPSILRIQQVVRGDSAAYFCASSLIIGTGTENSPLHFGNGTRLTVT.

This clone occurred a few times. The V and J genes are TRBV7-9 and TRBJ2-7; 11 nucleotides align to TRBD2. The germline CDR1 and CDR2 sequences are SEHNR and FQNEAQ (reference sequence). Germline trimming cut 6 bases from V and 2 bases from J; bases unmatched to any gene: 0. CDR3 length equals 13 residues. The CDR3 nucleotides read TGTGCCAGCAGGGGACTAGCGGCCTACGAGCAGTACTTC. This gives the protein CASRGLAAYEQYF.

The chain carries TRBV11-3 and TRBJ2-5; 8 positions match TRBD1. V shed 4 bases, J shed 5 bases, and the junction held 12 bases outside the gene matches. Germline CDR1 is SGHNT and CDR2 is YENEEA. This CDR3 is 16 amino acids long. This CDR3 is CASSSMSLGQGETQYF. The CDR3 DNA is TGTGCCAGCAGCTCCATGAGCCTTGGACAGGGCGAGACCCAGTACTTC.

A word on this clone: This sample includes further DNA sequences coding for the same CDR3. The genes are TRBV6-2 or TRBV6-3 and TRBJ2-2; no reliable D call. The V gene lost 5 bases and the J gene lost 6 bases, with 16 bases spanning the gap. CDR3 size: 15 residues. CDR1 is MNHEY and CDR2 is SVGEGT in the germline V gene. The CDR3 coding sequence is TGTGCCAGCAGTAATCTTGGTGGTTCGGCCGGGGAGCTGTTTTTT. This translates into CASSNLGGSAGELFF.

This clone was seen once. V gene TRBV6-4 combines with J gene TRBJ2-2, with D unresolved. The CDR3 contains 13 residues. V gave up 4 bases and J gave up 4 bases, with 7 bases separating them. The V gene's germline CDR1 is MRHNA and CDR2 SNTAGT. The CDR3 sequence: CASSGGGTGELFF. The CDR3 coding sequence is TGTGCCAGCAGTGGTGGCGGCACCGGGGAGCTGTTTTTT.

This sequence joins TRBV11-3 and TRBJ2-1; TRBD2 agrees at 12 bases. Unmatched junction bases numbered 7, after V lost 6 bases and J lost 7 bases. Germline CDR1 is SGHNT and CDR2 is YENEEA. This CDR3 has 15 residues. In nucleotides, the CDR3 is TGTGCCAGCAGTTTCCGGACTAGCGGGGTAAATGAGCAGTTCTTC. This sequence encodes CASSFRTSGVNEQFF.

This chain's CDR3 is CASRTGGANTGELFF. The DNA of the CDR3 is TGTGCCAGCAGAACTGGGGGGGCGAACACCGGGGAGCTGTTTTTT. The rearrangement links TRBV28 to TRBJ2-2; 7 bases are shared with TRBD2. V dropped 6 bases and J dropped 0; count of bases not matched to a gene: 4. This CDR3 is built from 15 residues. Germline V gene lookup returns CDR1 MDHEN and CDR2 SYDVKM.

The genes are TRBV3-1 (or the pseudogene TRBV3-2) and TRBJ2-5, with TRBD2 matching 7 bases. The CDR3 consists of 14 residues. Trimming cost V 5 bases and J 1 base; bases outside gene matches: 4. Germline assignment: CDR1 LGHDT and CDR2 YNNKEL (reference sequence). CDR3 protein: CASSAGGGQETQYF. CDR3 bases: TGTGCCAGCAGCGCCGGCGGGGGCCAAGAGACCCAGTACTTC.

This clone was seen a few times. This chain connects TRBV2 to TRBJ1-2; D is ambiguous. The germline gives CDR1 SNHLY, CDR2 FYNNEI. The length of the CDR3 is 12 residues. V dropped 6 bases and J dropped 2 bases, with 7 bases sitting between them. The CDR3 coding sequence is TGTGCCAGCAGGGTTGAGAACTATGGCTACACCTTC. Protein product: CASRVENYGYTF.

This sequence joins TRBV29-1 and TRBJ1-1, with TRBD1 as a possible D gene (5 bases). The V gene lost 5 bases and the J gene lost 3 bases, with 13 bases spanning the gap. The CDR3 is 13 residues long. CDR1 is SQVTM and CDR2 is ANQGSEA in the germline V gene. In DNA, the CDR3 is TGCAGCGTTATGAAGGAGGGGCACACTGAAGCTTTCTTT. Its protein product is CSVMKEGHTEAFF.